This T cell receptor beta chain was profiled in a study of T-cell reconstitution after alpha-beta-depleted transplantation in children. Germline values: CDR1 LNHNV, CDR2 YYDKDF (reference sequence). This CDR3 comprises 15 residues. Trimming cost V 2 bases and J 4 bases; bases outside gene matches: 5. As regards this clonotype: As yet, its antigen is unknown.

Overall study results and limits: The high TCRbeta diversity at day 60 in some patients came from surviving recipient T cells and thymic progenitors. Among T cells one year after transplant, newly produced cells accounted for most counts and diversity.

Unique molecular identifiers were used to barcode this TCRbeta library. TCRdb itself ran the PCR reads through MiXCR, one entry per CDR3 protein. The sample holds 700,000 to 850,000 distinct CDR3 sequences; roughly 15% are singletons and the top ten take 5%. This receptor was taken from a male patient under 18 who had a stem cell transplant for acute lymphoblastic leukemia, so the T cells may come from the graft donor. V usage is TRBV15 and J usage is TRBJ2-5, with 9 positions matching TRBD1. The sequenced sample was PBMCs, mostly from graft donor cells, obtained 360 days after TCRalphabeta/CD19-depleted stem cell transplant. The CDR3 reads CATSRPQGAGETQYF. The CDR3, as DNA: TGTGCCACCAGCAGACCACAGGGGGCCGGAGAGACCCAGTACTTC.